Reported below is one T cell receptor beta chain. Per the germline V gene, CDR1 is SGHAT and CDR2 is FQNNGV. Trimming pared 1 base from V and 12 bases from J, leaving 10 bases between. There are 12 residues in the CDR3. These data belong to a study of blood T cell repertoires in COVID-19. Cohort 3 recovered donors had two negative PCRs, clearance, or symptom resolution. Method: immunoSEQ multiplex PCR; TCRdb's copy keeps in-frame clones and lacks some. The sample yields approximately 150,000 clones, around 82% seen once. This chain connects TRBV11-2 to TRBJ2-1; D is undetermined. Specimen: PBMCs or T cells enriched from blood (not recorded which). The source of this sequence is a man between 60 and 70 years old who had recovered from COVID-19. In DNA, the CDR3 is TGTGCCAGCAGCTTAGTATTCCCCGGGCAGTTCTTC. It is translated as CASSLVFPGQFF.